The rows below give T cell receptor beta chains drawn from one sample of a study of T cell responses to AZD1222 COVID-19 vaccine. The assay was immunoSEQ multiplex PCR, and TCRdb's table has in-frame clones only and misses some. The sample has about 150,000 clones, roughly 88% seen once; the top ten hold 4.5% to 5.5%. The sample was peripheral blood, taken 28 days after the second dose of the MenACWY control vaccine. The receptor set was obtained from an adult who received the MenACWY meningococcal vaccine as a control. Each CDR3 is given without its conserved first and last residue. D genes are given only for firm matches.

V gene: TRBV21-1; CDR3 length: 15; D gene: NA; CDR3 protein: ASSKEGGVNGNQPQH
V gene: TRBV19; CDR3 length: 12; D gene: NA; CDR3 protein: ASSMSGFSYEQY
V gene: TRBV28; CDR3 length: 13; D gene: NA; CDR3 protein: ASRPSGGEGQPQH
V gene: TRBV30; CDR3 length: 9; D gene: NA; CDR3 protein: ALSRVTEAF
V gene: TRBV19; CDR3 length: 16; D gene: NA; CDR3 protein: ASSSLSAGVGGNYGYT
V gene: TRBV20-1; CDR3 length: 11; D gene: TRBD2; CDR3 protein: SASAGGPNEQF
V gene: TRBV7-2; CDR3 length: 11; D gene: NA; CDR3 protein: ASSFWKNSPLH
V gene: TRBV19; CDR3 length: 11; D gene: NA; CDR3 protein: ASSIGQGYEQY
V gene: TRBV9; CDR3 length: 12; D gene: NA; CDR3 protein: ASSVSTTNEKLF
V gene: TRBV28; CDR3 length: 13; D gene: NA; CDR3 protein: ASSPQGLAAGEQF
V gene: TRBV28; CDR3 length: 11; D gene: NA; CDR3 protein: ASSLGGSYEQY
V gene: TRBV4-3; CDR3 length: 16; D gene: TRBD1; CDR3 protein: ASSQAQGAGGSYNEQF
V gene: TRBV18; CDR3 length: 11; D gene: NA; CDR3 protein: ASSPSRAYEQY
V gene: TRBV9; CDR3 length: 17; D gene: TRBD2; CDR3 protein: ASSIQPVQTSGRTDTQY
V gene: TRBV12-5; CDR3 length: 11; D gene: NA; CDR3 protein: ASGLVSSGGYT
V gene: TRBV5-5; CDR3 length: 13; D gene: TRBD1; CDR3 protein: ASSKGQGEGYGYT
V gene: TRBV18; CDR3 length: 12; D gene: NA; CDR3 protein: ASSPERGGRSAF
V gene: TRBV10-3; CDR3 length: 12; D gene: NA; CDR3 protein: AISESGGNQPQH
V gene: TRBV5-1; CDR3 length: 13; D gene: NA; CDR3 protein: ASSLEGGRAGELF